Presented here are 10 T cell receptor beta chains from one specimen sequenced in a study of cytomegalovirus exposure and HLA in healthy donors. Both 60 Vbeta primers and 13 Jbeta primers went into the PCR. Profiled with immunoSEQ multiplex PCR; TCRdb holds only in-frame clones, not every one. The data contain roughly 110,000 clones, around 80% of them seen just once; the ten biggest clones take up less than 3%. The sequenced sample consisted of PBMCs. The receptor source for this set is a man aged 25 to 45 in good health and CMV-seropositive.

This clone was found a few times. The chain joins TRBV5-1 to TRBJ1-1, with D maybe TRBD1 (5 bases). V dropped 4 bases and J dropped 2 bases, with 12 bases sitting between them. The CDR3 is 14 amino acids. Germline lookup yields CDR1 SGHRS and CDR2 YFSETQ. The CDR3 DNA reads TGCGCCAGCAGCATAGGACACGCCAACACTGAAGCTTTCTTT. Translated, it gives CASSIGHANTEAFF. The whole variable domain, remainder taken from reference TRBV5-1 and TRBJ1-1, is KAGVTQTPRYLIKTRGQQVTLSCSPISGHRSVSWYQQTPGQGLQFLFEYFSETQRNKGNFPGRFSGRQFSNSRSEMNVSTLELGDSALYLCASSIGHANTEAFFGQGTRLTVV.

The chain is built from TRBV7-9 and TRBJ1-1, with TRBD1 identical over 11 bases. The V gene end was trimmed by 2 bases and the J gene end by 4 bases; junction bases not matched to a gene: 9. CDR1 is SEHNR and CDR2 is FQNEAQ in the germline V gene (reference sequence). This CDR3 has 17 amino acids. The CDR3 region has the DNA TGTGCCAGCAGCTTAACGAGGACAGGGGGCTCGGGCACTGAAGCTTTCTTT. Amino acid sequence: CASSLTRTGGSGTEAFF.

CDR3: CASSLSGGPSYNEQFF. CDR3 coding DNA: TGTGCCAGTAGTCTTAGCGGGGGGCCTTCCTACAATGAGCAGTTCTTC. The chain carries TRBV19 and TRBJ2-1; 10 bases are shared with TRBD2. Germline CDR1 reads LNHDA; CDR2 reads SQIVND (reference sequence). CDR3 size: 16 residues. Trimming at V came to 5 bases and at J to 1 base, leaving 5 bases not matched to a gene.

This chain connects TRBV27 to TRBJ2-7; D unresolved. The CDR3 is 14 amino acids. V lost 3 bases, J lost 2 bases, and 11 bases lay in between. CDR1 is MNHEY and CDR2 is SMNVEV in the germline V gene (reference sequence). CDR3 region: CASSFEAGTYEQYF. The CDR3 DNA is TGTGCCAGCAGTTTTGAAGCAGGTACCTACGAGCAGTACTTC.

There are a few counts of this clone. The chain employs TRBV5-1 and TRBJ2-1; 8 positions agree with TRBD2. The CDR3 is 17 residues long. The germline CDR1 and CDR2 sequences are SGHRS and YFSETQ. The ends lost 6 bases at V and 0 bases at J; junction bases unmatched: 11. The CDR3 DNA reads TGCGCCAGCACTCCGTCGGGGGGGGCTTTCTCCTACAATGAGCAGTTCTTC. This translates into CASTPSGGAFSYNEQFF.

V and J are TRBV6-4 and TRBJ2-4; 8 bases fit TRBD2. The CDR3 spans 12 residues. Germline V gene data show CDR1 as MRHNA and CDR2 as SNTAGT. J lost 14 bases, V lost 3 bases, and 6 bases had no gene match. The CDR3 sequence: CASSEGGGPKYF. As DNA, the CDR3 is TGTGCCAGCAGTGAAGGCGGGGGGCCTAAGTACTTC.

This chain links TRBV9 with TRBJ2-1; D gene uncertain. V was clipped by 2 bases and J by 10 bases, with 13 bases between them. The CDR3 extends over 13 amino acids. Per the germline V gene, CDR1 is SGDLS and CDR2 is YYNGEE. This CDR3 is CASSVSRAREQFF. The CDR3 coding sequence is TGTGCCAGCAGCGTTTCTCGAGCCCGGGAGCAGTTCTTC.

The gene calls are TRBV19 and TRBJ1-2, with D possibly matching TRBD1 (6 bases). In germline, CDR1 is LNHDA, CDR2 SQIVND (reference sequence). The CDR3 is 12 residues long. Deletions cut 4 bases from V and 3 bases from J, with 6 bases between. CDR3 loop: CASSNRDYGYTF. CDR3 in DNA: TGTGCCAGTAGTAACAGGGACTATGGCTACACCTTC.

V is TRBV7-9 and J is TRBJ1-3; 8 bases agree with TRBD1. With 4 bases clipped from V and 4 bases from J, the junction kept 6 bases outside the gene matches. The CDR3 spans 15 residues. Germline CDR1 and CDR2: SEHNR and FQNEAQ (reference sequence). CDR3 sequence reads: CASSSDRGSGNTIYF. In DNA, the CDR3 is TGTGCCAGCAGCTCCGACAGGGGATCCGGAAACACCATATATTTT.

V and J are TRBV5-1 and TRBJ1-5; possibly TRBD1 for D (6 bases). From germline, CDR1 is SGHRS and CDR2 YFSETQ. There are 15 residues in the CDR3. V was trimmed by 0 bases and J by 7 bases, leaving 14 bases between them. The CDR3 DNA reads as TGCGCCAGCAGCTTGGTGGGGGGGCCGGGCCAGCCCCAGCATTTT. It specifies CASSLVGGPGQPQHF.